Shown below are 19 T cell receptor beta chains from a single sample sequenced in a study of PD-1 blockade in classical Hodgkin lymphoma. Sequencing used immunoSEQ multiplex PCR; TCRdb keeps in-frame clones, though not all of them. Of approximately 89,000 clones in the sample, approximately 80% were seen once. Each of the patients experienced relapse following autologous stem cell transplantation, and their brentuximab vedotin exposure differed. The material was peripheral blood mononuclear cells (PBMCs), obtained at baseline. These receptors were collected from a human donor with classical Hodgkin lymphoma.

The V call is TRBV5-1, the J call TRBJ2-6, with 8 bases lining up with TRBD2. V shed 6 bases, J shed 1 base, and the junction held 3 bases outside the gene matches. The CDR3 is 15 amino acids. Per germline, CDR1 SGHRS and CDR2 YFSETQ. The CDR3 sequence is CASTPGGSGANVLTF. The DNA of the CDR3 is TGCGCCAGCACCCCGGGGGGGTCTGGGGCCAACGTCCTGACTTTC.

The CDR3 sequence: CASSVAPLGSGPETQYF. Written as DNA, the CDR3 is TGTGCCAGCAGCGTAGCACCCCTCGGGTCGGGCCCAGAGACCCAGTACTTC. The chain joins TRBV11-2 to TRBJ2-5; D gene uncertain. V gave up 5 bases and J gave up 4 bases, with 23 bases separating them. The CDR3 has 17 amino acids. Germline values: CDR1 SGHAT, CDR2 FQNNGV.

The chain recombines TRBV10-3 with TRBJ2-2, with 9 bases fitting TRBD1. The V gene end was trimmed by 8 bases and the J gene end by 7 bases; junction bases not matched to a gene: 14. CDR1 is ENHRY and CDR2 is SYGVKD in the germline V gene. The CDR3 is made up of 16 amino acids. CDR3 sequence: CAISGSGTGYGGELFF. The CDR3 region has the DNA TGTGCCATCTCCGGATCCGGGACAGGGTATGGCGGGGAGCTGTTTTTT.

The chain is built from TRBV29-1 and TRBJ1-1, with D possibly matching TRBD1 (5 bases). Per the germline V gene, CDR1 is SQVTM and CDR2 is ANQGSEA. The CDR3 length is 12 residues. CDR3 protein: CSVWGGATEAFF. CDR3 DNA sequence: TGCAGTGTATGGGGAGGGGCGACTGAAGCTTTCTTT.

The chain has TRBV5-8 and TRBJ1-5; unclear D gene. Per the germline V gene, CDR1 is SGHTS and CDR2 is YDEGEE. Trimming stripped 0 bases from V and 2 bases from J, with 12 bases between. CDR3 length: 16 residues. CDR3: CASSLDLGGGNQPQHF. As DNA, the CDR3 is TGTGCCAGCAGCTTGGATCTGGGCGGAGGCAATCAGCCCCAGCATTTT.

The chain has TRBV6-5 and TRBJ1-2; D is undetermined. V was shortened by 8 bases and J by 6 bases, with 16 bases between the two germline ends. The CDR3 is 13 amino acids. The germline gives CDR1 MNHEY, CDR2 SVGAGI. Written as DNA, the CDR3 is TGTGCCAGCCAGGCCGGAGGTAGTGATGGCTACACCTTC. Translation gives CASQAGGSDGYTF.

The chain joins TRBV19 to TRBJ1-5, with TRBD1 identical over 10 bases. V shed 4 bases and J 9 bases; nucleotides not matched to a gene: 15. Germline CDR1 is LNHDA and CDR2 is SQIVND (reference sequence). CDR3 length: 17 amino acids. The CDR3 loop is CASSTPGQGSSQRPQHF. DNA for the CDR3: TGTGCCAGTAGTACGCCGGGACAGGGGTCCTCGCAACGGCCCCAGCATTTT.

The chain carries TRBV27 and TRBJ2-5, with 10 bases fitting TRBD1. J was trimmed by 6 bases and V by 0 bases; bases with no gene match: 13. Germline V lookup: CDR1 MNHEY, CDR2 SMNVEV (reference sequence). This CDR3 spans 18 amino acids. CDR3 sequence (DNA): TGTGCCAGCAGTTTATCCGGACAGGGGGTTTGGGAAAGCAAGACCCAGTACTTC. Translating it yields CASSLSGQGVWESKTQYF.

V gene TRBV11-2 combines with J gene TRBJ2-5, with D perhaps being TRBD1 or TRBD2 (5 bases each). CDR1 is SGHAT and CDR2 is FQNNGV in the germline V gene. Trimming removed 5 bases at V and 9 bases at J, with 19 bases between. This CDR3 is built from 14 residues. The CDR3 reads CASSNIRDAAAQYF. As DNA, the CDR3 is TGTGCCAGCAGCAACATCCGGGACGCAGCTGCCCAGTACTTC.

The sample holds one count of this clone. This chain joins TRBV28 and TRBJ2-2, with 7 bases aligning to TRBD2. The CDR3 covers 17 residues. Unmatched junction bases numbered 11, after V lost 3 bases and J lost 4 bases. The germline CDR1 and CDR2 sequences are MDHEN and SYDVKM. The DNA for the CDR3 is TGTGCCAGCAGTTTGGGTAGGGCCCGCGGGGGCACCGGGGAGCTGTTTTTT. Translation gives CASSLGRARGGTGELFF.

CDR3 sequence (DNA): TGTGCCAGCTCCGAAGGGGCGGGAGGGCCACATGGTGAGCAGTTCTTC. Its protein product is CASSEGAGGPHGEQFF. V gene TRBV9 combines with J gene TRBJ2-1; TRBD2 agrees at 9 bases. V was pared by 7 bases and J by 9 bases, with 17 bases of the junction left unmatched. The CDR3 sequence is 16 residues long. The germline V gene encodes CDR1 SGDLS and CDR2 YYNGEE.

The count of this clone is one. The rearrangement uses TRBV27 and TRBJ2-2; D gene unclear. V lost 5 bases and J 7 bases, leaving 11 bases between the germline ends. Per the germline V gene, CDR1 is MNHEY and CDR2 is SMNVEV (reference sequence). The CDR3 spans 13 residues. The CDR3 DNA is TGTGCCAGCAGTACCCTCTCGGGCGGGGAGCTGTTTTTT. This translates into CASSTLSGGELFF.

This chain links TRBV5-1 with TRBJ2-3; TRBD2 is a possible D gene (5 bases). Germline assignment: CDR1 SGHRS and CDR2 YFSETQ. CDR3 length: 17 residues. V gave up 0 bases and J gave up 3 bases, with 17 bases separating them. The CDR3 loop reads CASSLGWVGDGTDTQYF. The CDR3, as DNA: TGCGCCAGCAGCTTGGGTTGGGTGGGAGACGGTACAGATACGCAGTATTTT.

This sequence joins TRBV9 and TRBJ1-2; 10 nucleotides match TRBD1. Looked up from germline, CDR1 is SGDLS and CDR2 is YYNGEE. The CDR3 spans 14 residues. J lost 6 bases, V lost 3 bases, and 5 bases had no gene match. The CDR3 nucleotides read TGTGCCAGCAGCGAGACAGGGGGCGATGATGGCTACACCTTC. Protein product: CASSETGGDDGYTF.

The rearrangement joins TRBV11-2 to TRBJ1-3; unclear D gene. The germline gives CDR1 SGHAT, CDR2 FQNNGV. This CDR3 is 12 amino acids long. Between the trimmed V and J ends, which lost 3 bases and 4 bases, there was a span of 4 bases. CDR3 bases: TGTGCCAGCAGCTTCCCCGGAAACACCATATATTTT. As protein: CASSFPGNTIYF. Full variable domain (rest looked up from reference TRBV11-2 and TRBJ1-3): EAGVAQSPRYKIIEKRQSVAFWCNPISGHATLYWYQQILGQGPKLLIQFQNNGVVDDSQLPKDRFSAERLKGVDSTLKIQPAKLEDSAVYLCASSFPGNTIYFGEGSWLTVV.

The chain joins TRBV5-4 to TRBJ2-7; D remains unclear. V was trimmed by 3 bases and J by 3 bases, leaving 10 bases between them. The germline V gene has CDR1 SGHNT and CDR2 YYREEE (reference sequence). This CDR3 comprises 13 residues. CDR3 DNA sequence: TGTGCCAGCAGCTCGTCGAGTCGCTACGAGCAGTACTTC. Residues: CASSSSSRYEQYF.

The chain links TRBV28 to TRBJ1-1; D remains unclear. V was cut by 1 base and J by 1 base, with 7 bases left in between. Germline V gives CDR1 MDHEN, CDR2 SYDVKM. This CDR3 has 14 residues. In nucleotides, the CDR3 is TGTGCCAGCAGTTTATCGCGGAAGAACACTGAAGCTTTCTTT. It translates to CASSLSRKNTEAFF. The variable domain in full, with the rest retrieved from reference TRBV28 and TRBJ1-1, is DVKVTQSSRYLVKRTGEKVFLECVQDMDHENMFWYRQDPGLGLRLIYFSYDVKMKEKGDIPEGYSVSREKKERFSLILESASTNQTSMYLCASSLSRKNTEAFFGQGTRLTVV.

The chain uses TRBV7-6 and TRBJ2-2, with 11 positions matching TRBD1. Germline V gene data show CDR1 as SGHVS and CDR2 as FNYEAQ. The J segment lost 3 bases and the V segment lost 5 bases, leaving 2 bases of the junction unmatched. The CDR3 loop spans 15 amino acids. The CDR3 here is CASSRTGGYTGELFF. In DNA, the CDR3 is TGTGCCAGCAGCAGGACAGGGGGCTACACCGGGGAGCTGTTTTTT.

The chain links TRBV14 to TRBJ2-2; 7 nucleotides line up with TRBD2. The length of the CDR3 is 15 residues. The junction had 9 bases not matched to a gene; V was cut back by 4 bases and J by 7 bases. Germline lookup yields CDR1 SGHDN and CDR2 FVKESK. CDR3 protein: CASSPRDGRIGELFF. Here the CDR3 DNA reads TGTGCCAGCAGCCCCCGGGACGGGAGGATCGGGGAGCTGTTTTTT. The variable domain in full, completed from reference TRBV14 and TRBJ2-2, reads EAGVTQFPSHSVIEKGQTVTLRCDPISGHDNLYWYRRVMGKEIKFLLHFVKESKQDESGMPNNRFLAERTGGTYSTLKVQPAELEDSGVYFCASSPRDGRIGELFFGEGSRLTVL.